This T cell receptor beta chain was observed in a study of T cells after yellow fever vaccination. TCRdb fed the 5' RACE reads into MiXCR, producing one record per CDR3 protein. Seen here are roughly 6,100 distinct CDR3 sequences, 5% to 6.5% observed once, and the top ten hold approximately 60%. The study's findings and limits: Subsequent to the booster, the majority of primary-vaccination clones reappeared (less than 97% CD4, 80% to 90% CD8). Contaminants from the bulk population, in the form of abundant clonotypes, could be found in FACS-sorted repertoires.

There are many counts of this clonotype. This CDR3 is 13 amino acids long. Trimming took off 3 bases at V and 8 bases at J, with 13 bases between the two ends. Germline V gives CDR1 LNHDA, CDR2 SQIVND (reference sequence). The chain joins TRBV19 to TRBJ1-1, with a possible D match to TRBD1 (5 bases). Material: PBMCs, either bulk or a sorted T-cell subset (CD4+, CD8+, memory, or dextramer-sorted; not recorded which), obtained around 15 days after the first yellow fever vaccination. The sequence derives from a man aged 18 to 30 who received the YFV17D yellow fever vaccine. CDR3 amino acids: CASSISSGTEAFF. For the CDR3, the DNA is TGTGCCAGTAGTATTAGCTCGGGGACCGAAGCTTTCTTT.